These 12 T cell receptor beta chains originate from one sample sequenced in a study of identical twins. TCRdb recomputed calls from the 5' RACE reads with MiXCR, one row per CDR3 protein. The sample has 1.5 million to 2 million distinct CDR3 sequences, under 35% seen once. The source material was cord blood. These TCRs come from a newborn girl in good health.

V is TRBV5-1 and J is TRBJ2-1; D is possibly TRBD2 (7 bases). V shed 4 bases and J shed 0 bases, with 14 bases lying between them. The CDR3 has 16 amino acids. CDR1 and CDR2 from the germline V gene are SGHRS and YFSETQ. The CDR3, as DNA: TGCGCCAGCAGCCCACAAGGGGGGGCCTCCTACAATGAGCAGTTCTTC. Protein sequence: CASSPQGGASYNEQFF.

The V call is TRBV3-1, the J call TRBJ2-2; TRBD2 agrees at 10 bases. Germline CDR1 and CDR2: LGHDT and YNNKEL (reference sequence). Unmatched junction bases numbered 11, after V lost 4 bases and J lost 0 bases. The CDR3 covers 19 residues. The CDR3 loop is CASSPPPWTSGPNTGELFF. DNA for the CDR3: TGTGCCAGCAGCCCTCCTCCGTGGACTAGCGGCCCGAACACCGGGGAGCTGTTTTTT.

V usage is TRBV20-1 and J usage is TRBJ1-1; TRBD1 matches at 10 bases. V lost 4 bases, J lost 6 bases, and 8 bases stayed unmatched. CDR1 is DFQATT, CDR2 SNEGSKA, per germline (reference sequence). The CDR3 runs to 14 residues. CDR3 region: CSATPGQGRSEAFF. The CDR3 DNA follows: TGCAGTGCTACTCCGGGACAGGGGAGGTCTGAAGCTTTCTTT.

The genes are TRBV3-1 and TRBJ2-4; 10 bases are shared with TRBD1. The J call is doubtful: the DNA matches TRBJ2-7 better. The CDR3 totals 15 residues. From germline, CDR1 is LGHDT and CDR2 YNNKEL (reference sequence). This CDR3 is CASSPFRDRGHEQYF. The CDR3 nucleotides are TGTGCCAGCAGCCCATTCCGGGACAGGGGTCACGAGCAGTACTTC.

Comments on this clonotype: Since a much larger clone is just one base distant, this may be a read error. CDR3 nucleotide sequence: TGTGCCAGCAGAATTGCCACTAGCGCAGATACGCAGTATTTT. This gives the protein CASRIATSADTQYF. V and J are TRBV27 and TRBJ2-3, with 7 bases lining up with TRBD2. The CDR3 consists of 14 residues. Germline-derived CDR1 and CDR2 are MNHEY and SMNVEV (reference sequence). J lost 4 bases, V lost 6 bases, and 7 bases had no gene match.

The J gene is TRBJ2-3, the V gene TRBV9, with 9 bases that match TRBD2. CDR1 and CDR2 from the germline V gene are SGDLS and YYNGEE. The V gene end was trimmed by 3 bases and the J gene end by 2 bases; junction bases not matched to a gene: 7. CDR3 length equals 16 residues. CDR3 amino acids: CASSAGTSRFTDTQYF. DNA of the CDR3: TGTGCCAGCAGCGCCGGGACTAGCAGATTCACAGATACGCAGTATTTT. The full variable domain, completed using reference TRBV9 and TRBJ2-3, is DSGVTQTPKHLITATGQRVTLRCSPRSGDLSVYWYQQSLDQGLQFLIQYYNGEERAKGNILERFSAQQFPDLHSELNLSSLELGDSALYFCASSAGTSRFTDTQYFGPGTRLTVL.

A few counts support this clonotype. The V and J genes are TRBV12-3 or TRBV12-4 and TRBJ1-6; no firm D call. CDR3 size: 17 residues. Trimming stripped 3 bases from V and 3 bases from J, with 15 bases between. The CDR3 DNA sequence: TGTGCCAGCAGTTTTGGCATCCGTGGCGGCTATAATTCACCCCTCCACTTT. Protein product: CASSFGIRGGYNSPLHF.

This clonotype appeared a single time. DNA for the CDR3: TGCGCCAGCAGCCATGATCCCCTGGGCGGTGGCTATGGCTACACCTTC. It is translated as CASSHDPLGGGYGYTF. This chain uses TRBV4-1 with TRBJ1-2; D unresolved. Trimming pared 3 bases from V and 4 bases from J, leaving 18 bases between. There are 16 residues in the CDR3. CDR1 is MGHRA, CDR2 YSYEKL, per germline.

This clonotype was observed a handful of times. The rearrangement joins TRBV25-1 to TRBJ2-2, with TRBD1 matching 8 bases. The CDR3 has 15 residues. Trimming took 1 base from V and 9 from J; bases not matched to a gene: 7. The germline V gene encodes CDR1 MGHDK and CDR2 SYGVNS. CDR3 sequence reads: CASSELGTGVRELFF. CDR3 sequence (DNA): TGTGCCAGCAGTGAATTGGGGACAGGTGTCCGGGAGCTGTTTTTT.

The J gene is TRBJ1-2, the V gene TRBV29-1, with a possible D match to TRBD1 (5 bases). Germline V CDR1 and CDR2: SQVTM, ANQGSEA. V lost 3 bases and J 3 bases, leaving 14 bases between the germline ends. This CDR3 is built from 14 residues. This chain's CDR3 is CSVDRSGTYYGYTF. The CDR3 DNA sequence: TGCAGCGTTGATCGGTCAGGGACTTACTATGGCTACACCTTC.

The chain combines TRBV9 with TRBJ2-7; D is possibly TRBD2 (5 bases). The CDR3 is 16 amino acids. CDR1 is SGDLS, CDR2 YYNGEE, per germline. The V and J ends lost 0 bases and 2 bases respectively, with 15 bases between them. The CDR3 DNA sequence: TGTGCCAGCAGCGTAGGTCCCCAGCGGCCAGCCTACGAGCAGTACTTC. It encodes CASSVGPQRPAYEQYF.

This clonotype appeared once. The rearrangement uses TRBV6-2 or TRBV6-3 and TRBJ1-1; 10 bases match TRBD1. This CDR3 region has 16 residues. Looked up from germline, CDR1 is MNHEY and CDR2 is SVGEGT. The ends lost 6 bases at V and 1 base at J; junction bases unmatched: 8. The CDR3 protein is CASSQDRGEGNTEAFF. DNA of the CDR3: TGTGCCAGCAGCCAGGACAGGGGGGAGGGGAACACTGAAGCTTTCTTT.